Shown below are 15 T cell receptor beta chains from a single sample sequenced in a study of monozygotic twins with inflammatory bowel disease. TCRdb re-called the 5' RACE reads; every CDR3 protein appears as one record, without DNA. The listing contains more than 350,000 distinct CDR3 sequences. Sequenced material: blood. The receptors were gathered from a human donor with ulcerative colitis or Crohn's disease, or a healthy co-twin of an affected twin (not recorded which).

The V call is TRBV29-1, the J call TRBJ2-3; TCRdb returns TRBD2, unconfirmable since there is no DNA. In germline, CDR1 is SQVTM, CDR2 ANQGSEA. This CDR3 has 15 amino acids. CDR3 sequence: CSVLLLAGGRDTQYF.

This chain uses TRBV12-3 or TRBV12-4 with TRBJ2-7. The CDR3 is made up of 14 amino acids. The CDR3 loop reads CASSFWQDSYEQYF.

The chain joins TRBV11-2 to TRBJ2-1; TCRdb picks TRBD1, but there is no DNA to check that call. This CDR3 has 19 residues. In germline, CDR1 is SGHAT, CDR2 FQNNGV. CDR3 residues: CASSSPMGASSYSYNEQFF.

This chain's CDR3 is CASSLGEYGEQYF. V usage is TRBV5-1 and J usage is TRBJ2-7; the TCRdb D gene call, TRBD2, has no DNA to confirm it. The CDR3 length is 13 residues. Germline values: CDR1 SGHRS, CDR2 YFSETQ.

V usage is TRBV6-2 or TRBV6-3 and J usage is TRBJ2-7. This CDR3 spans 14 amino acids. The germline CDR1 and CDR2 sequences are MNHEY and SVGEGT. The CDR3: CASSYSAVSYEQYF.

The chain recombines TRBV6-5 with TRBJ2-1; without DNA, the TCRdb call of TRBD2 cannot be checked. Germline values: CDR1 MNHEY, CDR2 SVGAGI. The length of the CDR3 is 14 residues. CDR3 sequence: CASSYSVGPLEQFF.

This chain uses TRBV5-6 with TRBJ2-5. The germline V gene has CDR1 SGHDT and CDR2 YYEEEE. The CDR3 consists of 14 residues. This chain's CDR3 is CASSLIRFQETQYF.

The chain is built from TRBV12-3 or TRBV12-4 and TRBJ1-3. The CDR3 is 14 residues long. CDR3: CASNSLYSGNTIYF.

The chain links TRBV12-3 or TRBV12-4 to TRBJ2-1; TCRdb reports TRBD2, a call that lacks DNA to check it against. The CDR3 runs 12 residues. The CDR3 protein is CASSQIRAPSFF.

The gene calls are TRBV5-1 and TRBJ2-2; TCRdb lists TRBD1, though no DNA is available to test this call. This CDR3 spans 14 amino acids. The germline CDR1 and CDR2 sequences are SGHRS and YFSETQ. CDR3 in amino acids: CASSSQGNTGELFF.

V gene TRBV5-1 combines with J gene TRBJ1-1. The CDR3 sequence is 13 residues long. The V gene's germline CDR1 is SGHRS and CDR2 YFSETQ. This chain's CDR3 is CASSFLGGAEAFF.

V and J are TRBV20-1 and TRBJ1-2; the D gene TCRdb calls, TRBD1, cannot be checked with no DNA. The CDR3 contains 11 residues. The germline gives CDR1 DFQATT, CDR2 SNEGSKA (reference sequence). CDR3: CSAFTGYGYTF.

The chain uses TRBV7-2 and TRBJ2-7; TCRdb outputs TRBD1, but without DNA this stays unchecked. Germline CDR1 is SGHTA and CDR2 is FQGNSA. This CDR3 comprises 16 residues. The CDR3 region is CASSLGWTGSSYEQYF.

The V and J genes are TRBV15 and TRBJ1-2; the D call from TCRdb, TRBD1, cannot be confirmed without DNA. CDR3 length equals 15 residues. The germline V gene encodes CDR1 LNHNV and CDR2 YYDKDF (reference sequence). The chain's CDR3 is CATSREGQSTYGYTF.

This sequence joins TRBV27 and TRBJ1-1; without DNA, the TCRdb call of TRBD1 cannot be checked. The CDR3 runs 15 residues. Germline loops: CDR1 MNHEY, CDR2 SMNVEV (reference sequence). This chain's CDR3 is CASSFLGTGGTEAFF.